This TCR beta chain was obtained from a study of cytomegalovirus exposure and HLA in healthy donors. A multiplex PCR was run with 60 Vbeta primers and 13 Jbeta primers. Sequenced by immunoSEQ multiplex PCR; TCRdb stores in-frame clones only, minus some. The sample contains tens of thousands of clones, around 73% of which appear only once. This CDR3 has 15 amino acids. The V gene end was trimmed by 3 bases and the J gene end by 7 bases; junction bases not matched to a gene: 9. CDR1 is SNHLY and CDR2 is FYNNEI in the germline V gene. The clonotype comes from a man between 45 and 60 years old in good health and CMV-seronegative. The genes are TRBV2 and TRBJ1-5, with 7 positions matching TRBD1. The sample consisted of PBMCs. CDR3 amino acids: CASSEQTTGSQPQHF. In DNA, the CDR3 is TGTGCCAGCAGTGAGCAAACGACAGGGTCCCAGCCCCAGCATTTT.